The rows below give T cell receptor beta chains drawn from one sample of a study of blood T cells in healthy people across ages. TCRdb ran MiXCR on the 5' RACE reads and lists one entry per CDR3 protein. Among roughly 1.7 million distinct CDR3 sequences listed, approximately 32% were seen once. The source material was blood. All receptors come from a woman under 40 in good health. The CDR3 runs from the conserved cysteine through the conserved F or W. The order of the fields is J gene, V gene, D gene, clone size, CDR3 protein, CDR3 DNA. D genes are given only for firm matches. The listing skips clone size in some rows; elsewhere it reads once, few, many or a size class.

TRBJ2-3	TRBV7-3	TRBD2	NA	CASSPMARGSTDTQYF	TGTGCCAGCAGCCCTATGGCGCGGGGGAGCACAGATACGCAGTATTTT
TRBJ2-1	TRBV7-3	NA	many	CASSLSIYNEQFF	TGTGCCAGCAGCTTAAGTATTTACAATGAGCAGTTCTTC
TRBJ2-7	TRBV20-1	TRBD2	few	CSALEGAGGPREQYF	TGCAGTGCCCTAGAGGGGGCGGGAGGGCCACGCGAGCAGTACTTC
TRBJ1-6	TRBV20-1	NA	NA	CSAPPWGNENSPLHF	TGCAGTGCTCCCCCTTGGGGGAATGAGAATTCACCCCTCCACTTT
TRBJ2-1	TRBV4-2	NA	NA	CASSHLSTGDYNEQFF	TGTGCCAGCAGCCACCTCTCAACGGGAGATTACAATGAGCAGTTCTTC
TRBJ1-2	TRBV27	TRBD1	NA	CASSLKAMGQKFYGYTF	TGTGCCAGCAGTTTAAAGGCTATGGGACAGAAATTCTATGGCTACACCTTC
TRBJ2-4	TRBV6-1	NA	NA	CASSEQGKQYF	TGTGCCAGCAGTGAACAGGGGAAGCAGTACTTC
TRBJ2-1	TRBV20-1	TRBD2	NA	CSATRTSGGKYNEQFF	TGCAGTGCTACCCGGACTAGCGGGGGCAAATACAATGAGCAGTTCTTC
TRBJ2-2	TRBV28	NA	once	CASSFGGTNTGELFF	TGTGCCAGCAGCTTCGGAGGGACAAACACCGGGGAGCTGTTTTTT
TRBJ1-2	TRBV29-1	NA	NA	CSVEDGKVEGGYTF	TGCAGCGTTGAAGATGGTAAGGTTGAGGGCGGCTACACCTTC
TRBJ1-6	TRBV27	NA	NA	CATRVLTGNSPLHF	TGTGCCACCCGAGTGCTAACGGGGAATTCACCCCTCCACTTT
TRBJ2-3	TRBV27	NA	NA	CAGFRTDTQYF	TGTGCCGGCTTCAGGACAGATACGCAGTATTTT
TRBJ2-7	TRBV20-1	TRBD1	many	CSSRVHDRGNEQYF	TGCAGCTCCCGGGTCCATGACAGGGGCAACGAGCAGTACTTC
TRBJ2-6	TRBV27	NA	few	CASSLSRRALSSGANVLTF	TGTGCCAGCAGTTTATCCCGCAGGGCCTTAAGCTCTGGGGCCAACGTCCTGACTTTC
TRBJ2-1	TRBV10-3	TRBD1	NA	CAISESDRVYNEQFF	TGTGCCATCAGTGAGTCCGACAGGGTCTACAATGAGCAGTTCTTC
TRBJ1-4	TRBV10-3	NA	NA	CAISEKVAESTNEKLFF	TGTGCCATCAGTGAGAAGGTGGCGGAATCAACTAATGAAAAACTGTTTTTT